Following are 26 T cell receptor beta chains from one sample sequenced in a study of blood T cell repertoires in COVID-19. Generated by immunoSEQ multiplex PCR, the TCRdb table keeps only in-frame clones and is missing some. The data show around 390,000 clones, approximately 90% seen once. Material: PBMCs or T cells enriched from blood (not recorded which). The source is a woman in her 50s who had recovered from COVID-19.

The CDR3 nucleotides are TGCGCCAGCAGCTTGGGGACAACGAGTGAAGCTTTCTTT. It encodes CASSLGTTSEAFF. The V call is TRBV5-1, the J call TRBJ1-1, with a possible D match to TRBD1 (5 bases). The CDR3 totals 13 residues. CDR1 is SGHRS and CDR2 is YFSETQ in the germline V gene. V lost 0 bases and J 7 bases, leaving 10 bases between the germline ends.

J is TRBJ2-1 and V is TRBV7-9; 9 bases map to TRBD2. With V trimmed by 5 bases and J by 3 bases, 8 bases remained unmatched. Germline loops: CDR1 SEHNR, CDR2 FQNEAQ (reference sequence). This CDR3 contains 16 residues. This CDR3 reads CASSMHSGGIYNEQFF. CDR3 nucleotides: TGTGCCAGCAGCATGCATAGCGGGGGCATCTACAATGAGCAGTTCTTC.

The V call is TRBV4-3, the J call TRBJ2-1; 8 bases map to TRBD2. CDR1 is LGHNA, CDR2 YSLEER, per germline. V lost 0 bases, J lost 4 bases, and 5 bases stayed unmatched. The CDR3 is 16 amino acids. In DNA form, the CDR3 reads TGCGCCAGCAGCCAAGATCCGGGGGGGCCATACAATGAGCAGTTCTTC. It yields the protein CASSQDPGGPYNEQFF.

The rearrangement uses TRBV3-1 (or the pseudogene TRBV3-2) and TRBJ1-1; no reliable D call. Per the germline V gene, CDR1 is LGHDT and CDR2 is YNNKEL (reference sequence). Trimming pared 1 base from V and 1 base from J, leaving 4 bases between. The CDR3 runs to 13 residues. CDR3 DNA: TGTGCCAGCAGCCAAGTTAAGAACACTGAAGCTTTCTTT. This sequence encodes CASSQVKNTEAFF.

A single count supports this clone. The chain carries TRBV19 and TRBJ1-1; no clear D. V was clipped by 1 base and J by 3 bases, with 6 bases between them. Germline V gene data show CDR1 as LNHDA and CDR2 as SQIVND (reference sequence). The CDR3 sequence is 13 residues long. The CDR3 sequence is CASSIGRDTEAFF. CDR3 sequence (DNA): TGTGCCAGTAGTATAGGGAGGGACACTGAAGCTTTCTTT.

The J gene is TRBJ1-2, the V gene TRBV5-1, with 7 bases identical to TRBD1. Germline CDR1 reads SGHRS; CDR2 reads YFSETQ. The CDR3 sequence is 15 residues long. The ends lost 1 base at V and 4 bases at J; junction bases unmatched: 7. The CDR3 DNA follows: TGCGCCAGCAGCTTGACGGGACAGAACCTCTATGGCTACACCTTC. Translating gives CASSLTGQNLYGYTF.

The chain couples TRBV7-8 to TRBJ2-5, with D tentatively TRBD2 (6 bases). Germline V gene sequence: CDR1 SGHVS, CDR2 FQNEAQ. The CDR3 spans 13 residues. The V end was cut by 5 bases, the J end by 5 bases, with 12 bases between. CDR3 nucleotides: TGTGCCAGCAGCGTGAGACTAGGGGAGACCCAGTACTTC. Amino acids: CASSVRLGETQYF.

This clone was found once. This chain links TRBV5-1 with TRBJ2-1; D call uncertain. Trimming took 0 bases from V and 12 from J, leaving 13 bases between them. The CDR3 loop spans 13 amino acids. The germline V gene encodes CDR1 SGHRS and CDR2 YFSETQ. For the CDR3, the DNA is TGCGCCAGCAGCTTGGCGGGTGCGGATGTGCAGTTCTTC. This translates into CASSLAGADVQFF.

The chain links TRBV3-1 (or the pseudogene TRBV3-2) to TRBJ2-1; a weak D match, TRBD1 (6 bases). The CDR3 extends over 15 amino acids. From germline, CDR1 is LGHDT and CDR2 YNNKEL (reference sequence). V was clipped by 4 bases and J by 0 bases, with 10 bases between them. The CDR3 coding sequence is TGTGCCAGCAGCCGAGCAGGGGCCTCCTACAATGAGCAGTTCTTC. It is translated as CASSRAGASYNEQFF.

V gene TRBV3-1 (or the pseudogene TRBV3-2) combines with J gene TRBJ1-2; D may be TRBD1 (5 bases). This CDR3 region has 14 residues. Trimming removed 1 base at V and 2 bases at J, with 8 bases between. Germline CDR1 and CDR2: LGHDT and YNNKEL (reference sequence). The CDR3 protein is CASSQGAGNYGYTF. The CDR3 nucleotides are TGTGCCAGCAGCCAAGGGGCAGGGAACTATGGCTACACCTTC.

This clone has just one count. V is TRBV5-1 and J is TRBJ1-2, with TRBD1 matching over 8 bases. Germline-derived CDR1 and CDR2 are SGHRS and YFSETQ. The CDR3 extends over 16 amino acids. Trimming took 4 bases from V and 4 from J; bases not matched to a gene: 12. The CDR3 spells CASSQRQGPEGYGYTF. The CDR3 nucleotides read TGCGCCAGCAGCCAAAGACAGGGGCCAGAGGGCTATGGCTACACCTTC.

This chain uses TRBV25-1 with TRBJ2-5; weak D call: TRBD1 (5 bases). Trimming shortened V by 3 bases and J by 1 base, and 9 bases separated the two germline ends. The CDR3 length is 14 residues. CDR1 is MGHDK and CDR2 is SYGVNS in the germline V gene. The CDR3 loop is CASSETVLQETQYF. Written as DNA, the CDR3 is TGTGCCAGCAGTGAGACAGTACTCCAAGAGACCCAGTACTTC.

In DNA, the CDR3 is TGTGCCAGCAGCAGAGAACTGGGACAGGGGGGAGACTACACCTTC. This codes for CASSRELGQGGDYTF. The V call is TRBV21-1, the J call TRBJ1-2; the D call in the table, TRBD1, was not verified against the DNA. TRBV21-1 is assigned pseudogene status. This CDR3 comprises 15 residues.

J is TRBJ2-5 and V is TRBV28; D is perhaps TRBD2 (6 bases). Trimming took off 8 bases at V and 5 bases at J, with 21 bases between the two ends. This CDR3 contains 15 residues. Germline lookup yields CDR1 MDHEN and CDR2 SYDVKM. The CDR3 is CASETAGSVRETQYF. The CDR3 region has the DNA TGTGCCAGCGAGACAGCGGGCAGTGTTCGGGAGACCCAGTACTTC.

The CDR3: CASSFGETQYF. CDR3 coding DNA: TGTGCCAGCAGCTTCGGGGAGACCCAGTACTTC. The J gene is TRBJ2-5, the V gene TRBV13; D not certain. Germline values: CDR1 PRHDT, CDR2 FYEKMQ (reference sequence). CDR3 length: 11 residues. V gave up 3 bases and J gave up 5 bases, with 4 bases separating them.

CDR3 DNA: TGTGCCAGCAGCGGGGACCGGGGGTTGAACGAGCAGTACTTC. The encoded protein is CASSGDRGLNEQYF. V is TRBV5-6 and J is TRBJ2-7; maybe TRBD2 (6 bases). The CDR3 length is 14 residues. Germline values: CDR1 SGHDT, CDR2 YYEEEE. Trimming left V 4 bases short and J 5 bases short, with 16 bases between.

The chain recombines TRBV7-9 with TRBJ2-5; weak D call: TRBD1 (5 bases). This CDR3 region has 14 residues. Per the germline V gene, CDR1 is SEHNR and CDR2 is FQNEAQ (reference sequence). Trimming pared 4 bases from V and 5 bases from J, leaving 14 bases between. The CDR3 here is CASSSARARETQYF. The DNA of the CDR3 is TGTGCCAGCAGCTCGGCCAGGGCGCGGGAGACCCAGTACTTC.

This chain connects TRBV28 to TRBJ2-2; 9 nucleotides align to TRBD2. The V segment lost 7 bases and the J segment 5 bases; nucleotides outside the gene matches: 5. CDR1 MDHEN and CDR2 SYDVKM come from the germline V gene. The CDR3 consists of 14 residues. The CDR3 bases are TGTGCCAGCATCGCGGGGGGGCTAACCGGGGAGCTGTTTTTT. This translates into CASIAGGLTGELFF.

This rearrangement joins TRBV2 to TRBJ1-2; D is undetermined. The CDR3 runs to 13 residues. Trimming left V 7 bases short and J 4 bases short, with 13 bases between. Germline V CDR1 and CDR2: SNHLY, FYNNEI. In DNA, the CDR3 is TGTGCCAGCATGAGTGACACCTCCTATGGCTACACCTTC. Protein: CASMSDTSYGYTF.

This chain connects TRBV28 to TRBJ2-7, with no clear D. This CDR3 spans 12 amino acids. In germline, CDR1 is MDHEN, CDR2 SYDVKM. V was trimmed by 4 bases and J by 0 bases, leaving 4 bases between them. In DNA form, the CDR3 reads TGTGCCAGCAGTTGGAGCTCCTACGAGCAGTACTTC. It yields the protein CASSWSSYEQYF.

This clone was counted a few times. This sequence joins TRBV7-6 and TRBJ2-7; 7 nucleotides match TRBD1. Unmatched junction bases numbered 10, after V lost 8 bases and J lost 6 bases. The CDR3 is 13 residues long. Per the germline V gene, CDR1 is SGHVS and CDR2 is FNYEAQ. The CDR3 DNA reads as TGTGCCAGCGGCAGACAGGGTGTGGCCGAGCAGTACTTC. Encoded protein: CASGRQGVAEQYF.

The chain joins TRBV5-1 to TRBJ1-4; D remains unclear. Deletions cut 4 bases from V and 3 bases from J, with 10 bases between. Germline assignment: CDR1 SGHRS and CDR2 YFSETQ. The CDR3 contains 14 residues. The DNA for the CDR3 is TGCGCCAGCAGCCAGGAAGGTCCTAATGAAAAACTGTTTTTT. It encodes CASSQEGPNEKLFF.

The DNA for the CDR3 is TGTGCCAGCAGCAAGTCGGGGTCCGAGCAGTACTTC. This encodes CASSKSGSEQYF. The gene calls are TRBV21-1 and TRBJ2-7; the table gives TRBD2 as D, unverified against the DNA. TRBV21-1 is noted as a pseudogene. The CDR3 sequence is 12 residues long.

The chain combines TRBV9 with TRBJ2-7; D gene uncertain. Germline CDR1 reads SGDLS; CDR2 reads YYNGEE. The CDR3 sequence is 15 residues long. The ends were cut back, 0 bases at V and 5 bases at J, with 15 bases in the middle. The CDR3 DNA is TGTGCCAGCAGCGTAGTTTGGGCAGTGTCCCACGAGCAGTACTTC. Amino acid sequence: CASSVVWAVSHEQYF.

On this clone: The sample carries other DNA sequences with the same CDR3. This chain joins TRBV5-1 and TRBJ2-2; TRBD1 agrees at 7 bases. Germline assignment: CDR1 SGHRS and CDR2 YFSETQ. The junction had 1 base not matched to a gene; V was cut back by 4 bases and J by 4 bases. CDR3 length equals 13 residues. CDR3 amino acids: CASSRDSTGELFF. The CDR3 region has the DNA TGCGCCAGCAGCCGGGACAGCACCGGGGAGCTGTTTTTT. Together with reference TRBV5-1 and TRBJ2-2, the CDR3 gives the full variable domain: KAGVTQTPRYLIKTRGQQVTLSCSPISGHRSVSWYQQTPGQGLQFLFEYFSETQRNKGNFPGRFSGRQFSNSRSEMNVSTLELGDSALYLCASSRDSTGELFFGEGSRLTVL.

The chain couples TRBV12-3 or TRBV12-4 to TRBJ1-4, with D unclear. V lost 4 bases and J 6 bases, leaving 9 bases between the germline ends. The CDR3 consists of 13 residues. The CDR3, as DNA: TGTGCCAGCAGTTGGAGAGTGGATGAAAAACTGTTTTTT. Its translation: CASSWRVDEKLFF.